The 15 T cell receptor beta chains below were found in one sample sequenced in a study of shared clonotypes between healthy human individuals. Sequencing used immunoSEQ multiplex PCR; TCRdb keeps in-frame clones, though not all of them. The sample has about 2.4 million clones, 93% seen once. Sequencing input: naive CD4+ T cells from PBMCs. As for subset: CD45RA+ positively selected. These TCRs come from a man aged 18 to 29 in good health. Some clones in this sample may be carry-over from other donors' samples.

The chain is built from TRBV27 and TRBJ2-5, with 9 bases aligning to TRBD1. Germline CDR1 MNHEY, CDR2 SMNVEV (reference sequence). The CDR3 runs to 14 residues. The V segment lost 6 bases and the J segment 4 bases; nucleotides outside the gene matches: 6. In DNA form, the CDR3 reads TGTGCCAGCAGGGGGGGACAGGGTCGAGAGACCCAGTACTTC. Amino acids: CASRGGQGRETQYF.

The CDR3, as DNA: TGTGCCAGCAGCTTATACAGGGGCACGAATGGCTACACCTTC. Its protein is CASSLYRGTNGYTF. This chain joins TRBV7-2 and TRBJ1-2; 7 positions agree with TRBD1. V shed 2 bases and J 6 bases; nucleotides not matched to a gene: 6. Germline V gene sequence: CDR1 SGHTA, CDR2 FQGNSA. The CDR3 extends over 14 amino acids. The whole variable domain, remainder taken from reference TRBV7-2 and TRBJ1-2, is GAGVSQSPSNKVTEKGKDVELRCDPISGHTALYWYRQSLGQGLEFLIYFQGNSAPDKSGLPSDRFSAERTGGSVSTLTIQRTQQEDSAVYLCASSLYRGTNGYTFGSGTRLTVV.

The CDR3 loop reads CASSPGDRGIEGYTF. In DNA, the CDR3 is TGTGCCAGTAGTCCGGGGGACAGGGGCATTGAAGGCTACACCTTC. The gene calls are TRBV19 and TRBJ1-2, with 10 bases lining up with TRBD1. The germline V gene encodes CDR1 LNHDA and CDR2 SQIVND (reference sequence). The CDR3 loop spans 15 amino acids. Germline trimming cut 5 bases from V and 8 bases from J; bases unmatched to any gene: 11.

The chain carries TRBV6-5 and TRBJ2-5; TRBD2 aligns across 11 bases. The germline CDR1 and CDR2 sequences are MNHEY and SVGAGI. The CDR3 runs to 15 residues. J gave up 5 bases and V 7 bases, and 9 bases lay outside the gene matches. CDR3 coding DNA: TGTGCCAGCACCTACGGGGCTAGCGGGAGGGAGACCCAGTACTTC. Its protein product is CASTYGASGRETQYF.

The J gene is TRBJ2-2, the V gene TRBV5-1, with 7 bases that match TRBD1. CDR1 is SGHRS, CDR2 YFSETQ, per germline. Losses at the gene ends were 3 bases for V and 4 bases for J; bases not matched to a gene: 6. This CDR3 is built from 15 residues. CDR3 loop: CASSSGGTSTGELFF. DNA for the CDR3: TGCGCCAGCAGCTCAGGGGGTACAAGCACCGGGGAGCTGTTTTTT.

The chain recombines TRBV7-3 with TRBJ2-5, with unresolved D. CDR3 length equals 13 residues. Germline lookup yields CDR1 SGHTA and CDR2 FQGTGA. Trimming stripped 5 bases from V and 3 bases from J, with 10 bases between. As DNA, the CDR3 is TGTGCCAGCAGCCAATCTAGAGAAGAGACCCAGTACTTC. This encodes CASSQSREETQYF.

V gene TRBV6-5 combines with J gene TRBJ1-5; D is uncertain. Germline V gene sequence: CDR1 MNHEY, CDR2 SVGAGI. Trimming cost V 5 bases and J 5 bases, with 13 bases left between them. The CDR3 extends over 14 amino acids. CDR3 sequence: CASSNTGGDQPQHF. The CDR3 region has the DNA TGTGCCAGCAGTAACACTGGCGGGGATCAGCCCCAGCATTTT.

V and J are TRBV9 and TRBJ1-3, with a tentative D call TRBD1 (5 bases). V lost 1 base, J lost 0 bases, and 11 bases lay in between. This CDR3 spans 16 amino acids. From germline, CDR1 is SGDLS and CDR2 YYNGEE. CDR3 DNA sequence: TGTGCCAGCAGCGTAAGGGGCTCCAACTCTGGAAACACCATATATTTT. Translated: CASSVRGSNSGNTIYF.

The rearrangement links TRBV5-1 to TRBJ2-1; 7 nucleotides match TRBD1. The trim removed 0 bases at V and 10 bases at J, leaving 7 bases unmatched. In germline, CDR1 is SGHRS, CDR2 YFSETQ. This CDR3 region has 14 residues. CDR3 amino acids: CASSLGVTGEEQFF. The CDR3 DNA reads TGCGCCAGCAGCTTGGGGGTAACAGGGGAAGAGCAGTTCTTC.

The chain is built from TRBV5-1 and TRBJ2-1; D uncertain. The length of the CDR3 is 14 residues. Trimming took off 1 base at V and 9 bases at J, with 14 bases between the two ends. Germline CDR1 SGHRS, CDR2 YFSETQ. The CDR3 region is CASSLFGSLREQFF. The CDR3, as DNA: TGCGCCAGCAGCTTGTTTGGTAGTCTCCGTGAGCAGTTCTTC.

The V gene is TRBV7-3, the J gene TRBJ2-1, with D possibly matching TRBD2 (6 bases). CDR1 is SGHTA, CDR2 FQGTGA, per germline. There are 16 residues in the CDR3. The V end was cut by 2 bases, the J end by 2 bases, with 13 bases between. CDR3: CASSLLNSGTYNEQFF. The CDR3 DNA sequence: TGTGCCAGCAGCTTATTGAATAGCGGAACCTACAATGAGCAGTTCTTC. Variable domain in full (rest from reference TRBV7-3 and TRBJ2-1): GAGVSQTPSNKVTEKGKYVELRCDPISGHTALYWYRQSLGQGPEFLIYFQGTGAADDSGLPNDRFFAVRPEGSVSTLKIQRTERGDSAVYLCASSLLNSGTYNEQFFGPGTRLTVL.

This clone appeared a single time. This chain uses TRBV5-1 with TRBJ1-4; weak D call: TRBD1 (6 bases). The germline CDR1 and CDR2 sequences are SGHRS and YFSETQ. CDR3 size: 14 residues. V dropped 3 bases and J dropped 10 bases, with 16 bases sitting between them. DNA for the CDR3: TGCGCCAGCAGCTCCGGACAGCCCGCCGGAAAACTGTTTTTT. Translation: CASSSGQPAGKLFF.

This clone was picked up one time. The rearrangement uses TRBV10-2 and TRBJ2-5; D is unclear. Germline CDR1 reads WSHSY; CDR2 reads SAAADI. This CDR3 spans 13 amino acids. V lost 3 bases to trimming and J lost 5 bases, with 10 bases between them. In nucleotides, the CDR3 is TGCGCCAGCAGTGAAGGGCGAACGGAGACCCAGTACTTC. Protein sequence: CASSEGRTETQYF.

The rearrangement uses TRBV28 and TRBJ2-3, with TRBD2 identical over 8 bases. V shed 6 bases and J 4 bases; nucleotides not matched to a gene: 12. The CDR3 runs to 16 residues. The germline V gene encodes CDR1 MDHEN and CDR2 SYDVKM. The DNA for the CDR3 is TGTGCCAGCAGCCGCCCGTTTGCGGGAGGATCAGATACGCAGTATTTT. Residues: CASSRPFAGGSDTQYF.

V is TRBV2 and J is TRBJ2-3; D tentatively reads TRBD1 or TRBD2 (5 bases each). The CDR3 spans 13 residues. The V gene's germline CDR1 is SNHLY and CDR2 FYNNEI. Between the trimmed V and J ends, which lost 7 bases and 2 bases, there was a span of 10 bases. The CDR3 nucleotides are TGTGCCAGCAATCGGGACCCCACAGATACGCAGTATTTT. Amino acids: CASNRDPTDTQYF.